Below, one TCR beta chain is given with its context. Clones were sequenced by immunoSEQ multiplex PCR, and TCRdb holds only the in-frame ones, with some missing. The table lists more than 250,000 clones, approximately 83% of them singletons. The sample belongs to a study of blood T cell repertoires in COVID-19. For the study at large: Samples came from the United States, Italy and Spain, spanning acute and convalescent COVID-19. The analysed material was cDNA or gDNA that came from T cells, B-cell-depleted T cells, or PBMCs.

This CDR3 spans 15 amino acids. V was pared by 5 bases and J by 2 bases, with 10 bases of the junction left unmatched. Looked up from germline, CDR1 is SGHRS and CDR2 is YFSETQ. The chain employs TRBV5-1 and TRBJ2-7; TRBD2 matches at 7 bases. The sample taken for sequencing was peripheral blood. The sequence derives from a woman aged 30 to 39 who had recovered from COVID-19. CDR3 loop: CASRQSGGWAYEQYF. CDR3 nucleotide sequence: TGCGCCAGCAGACAGTCGGGGGGATGGGCCTACGAGCAGTACTTC.